Presented here are 27 T cell receptor beta chains from one specimen sequenced in a study of blood T cell repertoires in COVID-19. The repertoire was sequenced with immunoSEQ multiplex PCR; TCRdb's copy has only in-frame clones and lacks some. The sample yields some 270,000 clones, roughly 84% seen once. Sample: PBMCs or T cells enriched from blood (not recorded which). The receptor set was obtained from a woman in her forties or fifties who had been exposed to COVID-19.

The chain combines TRBV5-1 with TRBJ1-2; 7 nucleotides agree with TRBD1. Germline CDR1 is SGHRS and CDR2 is YFSETQ. The trim removed 4 bases at V and 3 bases at J, leaving 6 bases unmatched. The CDR3 contains 14 residues. CDR3 loop: CASSMTTGDYGYTF. CDR3 DNA sequence: TGCGCCAGCAGCATGACAACAGGGGACTATGGCTACACCTTC.

The chain joins TRBV25-1 to TRBJ2-7, with TRBD1 matching 9 bases. V dropped 2 bases and J dropped 4; count of bases not matched to a gene: 6. Germline V gene data show CDR1 as MGHDK and CDR2 as SYGVNS. CDR3 length: 15 residues. The CDR3 loop reads CASSENGGTGYEQYF. The CDR3 DNA follows: TGTGCCAGCAGTGAAAATGGAGGGACAGGGTACGAGCAGTACTTC.

The sample holds one count of this clone. The rearrangement links TRBV7-8 to TRBJ1-5; 10 bases agree with TRBD1. This CDR3 is built from 15 residues. After removal of 5 bases from V and 6 bases from J, the junction contained 7 bases not matched to a gene. CDR1 and CDR2 from the germline V gene are SGHVS and FQNEAQ. CDR3 region: CASSMGQGFRQPQHF. CDR3 nucleotides: TGTGCCAGCAGCATGGGACAGGGGTTTCGTCAGCCCCAGCATTTT.

This chain connects TRBV10-3 to TRBJ1-2, with 7 bases matching TRBD1. Germline V gene data show CDR1 as ENHRY and CDR2 as SYGVKD. V trimming: 3 bases; J trimming: 4 bases; junction bases outside the gene matches: 8. The length of the CDR3 is 15 residues. The CDR3 spells CAISEEGAGGYGYTF. The CDR3, as DNA: TGTGCCATCAGTGAAGAGGGGGCTGGTGGCTATGGCTACACCTTC.

The V gene is TRBV12-3 or TRBV12-4, the J gene TRBJ2-3; D unclear. The CDR3 loop spans 12 amino acids. Deletions cut 5 bases from V and 7 bases from J, with 10 bases between. DNA for the CDR3: TGTGCCAGCAGTCCTTACACCAATACGCAGTATTTT. Amino acid sequence: CASSPYTNTQYF.

A single count supports this clone. The V gene is TRBV5-1, the J gene TRBJ2-1, with D possibly TRBD1 on 5 matching bases. The V and J ends lost 4 bases and 1 base respectively, with 24 bases between them. Germline values: CDR1 SGHRS, CDR2 YFSETQ. The CDR3 is 19 amino acids. CDR3 protein: CASSAPAGMGQGSYNEQFF. CDR3 nucleotide sequence: TGCGCCAGCAGCGCACCAGCAGGGATGGGGCAAGGTTCCTACAATGAGCAGTTCTTC.

The chain joins TRBV28 to TRBJ1-5; 8 bases agree with TRBD1. Germline V gene data show CDR1 as MDHEN and CDR2 as SYDVKM. V shed 6 bases and J 7 bases; nucleotides not matched to a gene: 8. The CDR3 is 14 amino acids. The CDR3 here is CASRGQGLGQPQHF. CDR3 sequence (DNA): TGTGCCAGCAGAGGACAGGGACTCGGACAGCCCCAGCATTTT. Filled out from reference TRBV28 and TRBJ1-5, the complete variable domain reads DVKVTQSSRYLVKRTGEKVFLECVQDMDHENMFWYRQDPGLGLRLIYFSYDVKMKEKGDIPEGYSVSREKKERFSLILESASTNQTSMYLCASRGQGLGQPQHFGDGTRLSIL.

J is TRBJ2-3 and V is TRBV11-2, with 10 bases lining up with TRBD2. This CDR3 is 16 amino acids long. V dropped 3 bases and J dropped 4; count of bases not matched to a gene: 7. Germline assignment: CDR1 SGHAT and CDR2 FQNNGV. In DNA form, the CDR3 reads TGTGCCAGCAGCTTCCCGACTAGCGGGTTAGCAGATACGCAGTATTTT. Its protein is CASSFPTSGLADTQYF.

This chain uses TRBV9 with TRBJ1-2; D is unresolved. Germline loops: CDR1 SGDLS, CDR2 YYNGEE. The length of the CDR3 is 15 residues. Trimming removed 1 base at V and 0 bases at J, with 10 bases between. CDR3 region: CASSVTRESNYGYTF. The DNA for the CDR3 is TGTGCCAGCAGCGTAACGAGGGAATCTAACTATGGCTACACCTTC.

The chain recombines TRBV20-1 with TRBJ1-2, with a weak D call TRBD1 (6 bases). Trimming took off 5 bases at V and 6 bases at J, with 10 bases between the two ends. The CDR3 is made up of 11 amino acids. Germline CDR1 DFQATT, CDR2 SNEGSKA (reference sequence). The CDR3 sequence: CSAERGNGYTF. CDR3 coding DNA: TGCAGTGCTGAGAGGGGGAATGGCTACACCTTC.

This clone was observed once. The chain links TRBV21-1 to TRBJ2-5; TRBD1, as called in the table, went unchecked against the DNA. TRBV21-1 is labeled a pseudogene. The CDR3 extends over 20 amino acids. CDR3 coding DNA: TGTGCCAGCAGCAATGTTTTAGGTGTGGGACAGGGGCCCCCCCAAGAGACCCAGTACTTC. Protein: CASSNVLGVGQGPPQETQYF.

This chain joins TRBV5-6 and TRBJ2-3; D call uncertain. CDR1 is SGHDT, CDR2 YYEEEE, per germline. The CDR3 totals 13 residues. The V gene lost 3 bases and the J gene lost 2 bases, with 7 bases spanning the gap. For the CDR3, the DNA is TGTGCCAGCAGCTCCACCTACACAGATACGCAGTATTTT. Translating gives CASSSTYTDTQYF.

The rearrangement links TRBV5-1 to TRBJ2-1, with D possibly matching TRBD2 (5 bases). V was pared by 5 bases and J by 10 bases, with 19 bases between. Germline V gene lookup returns CDR1 SGHRS and CDR2 YFSETQ. The CDR3 contains 14 residues. The CDR3 loop is CASRPTGELGEQFF. The CDR3 DNA reads as TGCGCCAGCAGGCCGACCGGGGAGTTAGGGGAGCAGTTCTTC.

The chain joins TRBV4-3 to TRBJ1-1; D gene uncertain. The CDR3 spans 14 residues. V lost 0 bases to trimming and J lost 0 bases, with 5 bases between them. Per the germline V gene, CDR1 is LGHNA and CDR2 is YSLEER. The CDR3 nucleotides read TGCGCCAGCAGCCAAGACGGGGTGAACACTGAAGCTTTCTTT. Amino acids: CASSQDGVNTEAFF.

The rearrangement uses TRBV28 and TRBJ1-2; maybe TRBD1 (5 bases). This CDR3 region has 19 residues. The germline V gene has CDR1 MDHEN and CDR2 SYDVKM. Trimming cost V 3 bases and J 1 base, with 24 bases left between them. This chain's CDR3 is CASSFGRGGESGVNYGYTF. The DNA of the CDR3 is TGTGCCAGCAGTTTTGGCCGTGGGGGGGAGTCAGGTGTTAACTATGGCTACACCTTC.

The V gene is TRBV7-9, the J gene TRBJ1-1, with D unresolved. The CDR3 runs 15 residues. Per germline, CDR1 SEHNR and CDR2 FQNEAQ (reference sequence). V was cut by 5 bases and J by 1 base, with 14 bases left in between. CDR3 region: CASSPSTTANTEAFF. The CDR3 nucleotides are TGTGCCAGCAGCCCCTCGACAACAGCGAACACTGAAGCTTTCTTT. Full variable domain (missing parts from reference TRBV7-9 and TRBJ1-1): DTGVSQNPRHKITKRGQNVTFRCDPISEHNRLYWYRQTLGQGPEFLTYFQNEAQLEKSRLLSDRFSAERPKGSFSTLEIQRTEQGDSAMYLCASSPSTTANTEAFFGQGTRLTVV.

Remarks on this clone: Germline and junction disagree at one end, which may indicate a read error. The chain employs TRBV4-1 and TRBJ1-5, with D possibly being TRBD1 (5 bases). The CDR3 spans 18 residues. Looked up from germline, CDR1 is MGHRA and CDR2 is YSYEKL. The CDR3 protein is CASSQDGPQARGNQPQHF. The CDR3, as DNA: TGCGCCAGCAGTCAAGATGGGCCACAGGCTAGGGGCAATCAGCCCCAGCATTTT.

The chain has TRBV15 and TRBJ2-7, with 8 positions matching TRBD1. The germline V gene has CDR1 LNHNV and CDR2 YYDKDF (reference sequence). The CDR3 is 15 amino acids. J lost 7 bases, V lost 2 bases, and 10 bases had no gene match. The DNA for the CDR3 is TGTGCCACCAGCAGAACGACAGGGGTTTCGGGGGAGCAGTACTTC. This codes for CATSRTTGVSGEQYF.

The CDR3 DNA reads TGTGCCAGTAGTTCCCCCGGGGGGACCCCCTACGAGCAGTACTTC. Translating it yields CASSSPGGTPYEQYF. The V and J genes are TRBV19 and TRBJ2-7; 7 bases line up with TRBD2. With 5 bases clipped from V and 2 bases from J, the junction kept 9 bases outside the gene matches. The germline V gene has CDR1 LNHDA and CDR2 SQIVND (reference sequence). CDR3 length: 15 residues.

A single count supports this clone. The chain is built from TRBV5-5 and TRBJ1-5; D uncertain. The length of the CDR3 is 14 residues. Germline CDR1 and CDR2: SGHKS and YYEKEE (reference sequence). The V end was cut by 0 bases, the J end by 5 bases, with 9 bases between. The CDR3: CASSLEGDHQPQHF. CDR3 in DNA: TGTGCCAGCAGCTTGGAAGGAGACCATCAGCCCCAGCATTTT.

In DNA form, the CDR3 reads TGTGCCAGCTCACCACCCTTGACAAGTTCGCAATACAATGAGCAGTTCTTC. It specifies CASSPPLTSSQYNEQFF. The J gene is TRBJ2-1, the V gene TRBV18; D call uncertain. The V end lost 0 bases, the J end lost 4 bases, and 16 bases lay between the germline ends. The CDR3 covers 17 residues. Germline values: CDR1 KGHSH, CDR2 LQKENI.

J is TRBJ1-6 and V is TRBV27; D remains ambiguous. The germline V and J ends were trimmed by 4 bases and 11 bases, with 9 bases remaining between them. The CDR3 length is 12 residues. CDR1 and CDR2 from the germline V gene are MNHEY and SMNVEV (reference sequence). Here the CDR3 reads CASSYPGTPLHF. The CDR3 coding sequence is TGTGCCAGCAGTTACCCGGGGACACCCCTCCACTTT.

In nucleotides, the CDR3 is TGTGCCAGCAGCTTAGTCCCCCCGGAGCCCCAGTACTTC. Translation gives CASSLVPPEPQYF. The chain uses TRBV7-2 and TRBJ2-5; D is ambiguous. Germline CDR1 and CDR2: SGHTA and FQGNSA. V lost 1 base to trimming and J lost 9 bases, with 12 bases between them. The CDR3 consists of 13 residues. The variable domain in full, completed from reference TRBV7-2 and TRBJ2-5, reads GAGVSQSPSNKVTEKGKDVELRCDPISGHTALYWYRQSLGQGLEFLIYFQGNSAPDKSGLPSDRFSAERTGGSVSTLTIQRTQQEDSAVYLCASSLVPPEPQYFGPGTRLLVL.

The chain combines TRBV19 with TRBJ1-1, with D perhaps matching TRBD1 (6 bases). The germline CDR1 and CDR2 sequences are LNHDA and SQIVND (reference sequence). V shed 7 bases and J shed 3 bases, with 15 bases lying between them. This CDR3 is 14 amino acids long. CDR3 coding DNA: TGTGCCAGTACCCTCCAGAGGGGGTACACTGAAGCTTTCTTT. Encoded protein: CASTLQRGYTEAFF.

The chain couples TRBV27 to TRBJ2-2; TRBD1 might be the D (6 bases). This CDR3 has 14 residues. Trimming shortened V by 6 bases and J by 3 bases, and 11 bases separated the two germline ends. Germline CDR1 reads MNHEY; CDR2 reads SMNVEV (reference sequence). The CDR3 loop is CASRSGVDTGELFF. The CDR3 DNA follows: TGTGCCAGCAGGTCAGGGGTTGACACCGGGGAGCTGTTTTTT.

Here the CDR3 reads CASRQQLAGGPYNEQFF. The CDR3 nucleotides read TGTGCCAGTAGGCAGCAACTAGCGGGGGGGCCTTACAATGAGCAGTTCTTC. This chain joins TRBV19 and TRBJ2-1, with 13 bases lining up with TRBD2. Trimming took 6 bases from V and 4 from J; bases not matched to a gene: 9. The CDR3 runs to 17 residues. CDR1 and CDR2 (germline): LNHDA, SQIVND (reference sequence).

The chain has TRBV15 and TRBJ2-7; TRBD1 might be the D (5 bases). The CDR3 is 14 residues long. V was shortened by 0 bases and J by 6 bases, with 12 bases between the two germline ends. Germline assignment: CDR1 LNHNV and CDR2 YYDKDF (reference sequence). The CDR3 is CATSRDRVVREQYF. CDR3 DNA: TGTGCCACCAGCAGAGACAGGGTGGTACGCGAGCAGTACTTC. Variable domain in full (rest from reference TRBV15 and TRBJ2-7): DAMVIQNPRYQVTQFGKPVTLSCSQTLNHNVMYWYQQKSSQAPKLLFHYYDKDFNNEADTPDNFQSRRPNTSFCFLDIRSPGLGDTAMYLCATSRDRVVREQYFGPGTRLTVT.